These 24 T cell receptor beta chains were sequenced from one sample in a study of T cell changes during pregnancy in multiple sclerosis. Profiling relied on immunoSEQ multiplex PCR, and the TCRdb table lists in-frame clones only, not all of them. The data contain approximately 40,000 clones, approximately 90% of them seen just once; the ten biggest clones take up 0.56%. The sample here was CD4+ T cells from peripheral blood mononuclear cells, taken before pregnancy. The receptors originated from a female donor with multiple sclerosis, enrolled in a pregnancy study.

This rearrangement joins TRBV6-1 to TRBJ1-2; D is possibly TRBD1 (5 bases). CDR3 length equals 11 residues. Trimming left V 6 bases short and J 8 bases short, with 10 bases between. Germline CDR1 and CDR2: MNHNS and SASEGT. CDR3 residues: CASRPRGGYTF. The CDR3, as DNA: TGTGCCAGCAGGCCAAGGGGCGGCTACACCTTC.

The chain recombines TRBV6-6 with TRBJ1-6; 9 bases map to TRBD1. Germline CDR1 reads MNHNY; CDR2 reads SVGAGI (reference sequence). The CDR3 covers 15 residues. V was clipped by 6 bases and J by 5 bases; unmatched bases: 5. CDR3 coding DNA: TGTGCCAGCAGAGTGCGGGACAGGGATAATTCACCCCTCCACTTT. Protein: CASRVRDRDNSPLHF.

The CDR3 region is CASSSPQGGDTEAFF. As DNA, the CDR3 is TGTGCCAGCAGCTCCCCGCAGGGAGGGGACACTGAAGCTTTCTTT. The V call is TRBV5-6, the J call TRBJ1-1, with D tentatively TRBD1 (5 bases). The germline CDR1 and CDR2 sequences are SGHDT and YYEEEE. The CDR3 has 15 amino acids. V lost 3 bases and J lost 3, with 15 bases in between.

The CDR3 spells CASSENRGNTEAFF. The DNA for the CDR3 is TGCGCCAGCAGTGAGAACCGGGGGAACACTGAAGCTTTCTTT. The V and J genes are TRBV10-1 and TRBJ1-1; no clear D gene. The CDR3 covers 14 residues. From germline, CDR1 is WNHNN and CDR2 SYGVQD (reference sequence). Deletions cut 2 bases from V and 1 base from J, with 8 bases between.

The chain has TRBV7-2 and TRBJ2-1, with a possible D match to TRBD1 (6 bases). Germline loops: CDR1 SGHTA, CDR2 FQGNSA. The CDR3 sequence is 15 residues long. V was pared by 5 bases and J by 0 bases, with 11 bases between. DNA of the CDR3: TGTGCCAGCAGCCTGCAGGGGAGCTCCTACAATGAGCAGTTCTTC. Residues: CASSLQGSSYNEQFF.

The chain employs TRBV5-4 and TRBJ1-4; 7 bases match TRBD1. The CDR3 totals 13 residues. Per germline, CDR1 SGHNT and CDR2 YYREEE (reference sequence). The junction had 3 bases not matched to a gene; V was cut back by 7 bases and J by 3 bases. CDR3 protein: CASQTGSNEKLFF. As DNA, the CDR3 is TGTGCCAGCCAGACAGGGTCTAATGAAAAACTGTTTTTT.

The chain is built from TRBV2 and TRBJ1-2, with 9 positions matching TRBD1. CDR1 SNHLY and CDR2 FYNNEI come from the germline V gene. V gave up 6 bases and J gave up 8 bases; unmatched junction bases: 4. This CDR3 comprises 12 residues. The CDR3 nucleotides are TGTGCCAGCAGGAAGACAGGGGGAGGCTACACCTTC. As protein: CASRKTGGGYTF.

Only a few counts were recorded for this clone. Its ends do not fully match the called genes, so a read error is possible. This chain links TRBV29-1 with TRBJ1-2; the D gene is possibly TRBD1 (6 bases). The length of the CDR3 is 11 residues. Germline V gene data show CDR1 as SQVTM and CDR2 as ANQGSEA. The chain's CDR3 is CSVEVHSTGLF. As DNA, the CDR3 is TGCAGCGTTGAAGTTCATTCGACAGGCCTCTTC.

This chain links TRBV5-1 with TRBJ2-3; TRBD2 agrees at 12 bases. The CDR3 is made up of 16 amino acids. J gave up 4 bases and V 3 bases, and 6 bases lay outside the gene matches. Germline assignment: CDR1 SGHRS and CDR2 YFSETQ. The CDR3 sequence: CASSYLLAGGPDTQYF. CDR3 nucleotides: TGCGCCAGCAGCTACCTACTAGCGGGGGGCCCAGATACGCAGTATTTT. The full variable domain, in which reference TRBV5-1 and TRBJ2-3 provide the parts outside the CDR3, is KAGVTQTPRYLIKTRGQQVTLSCSPISGHRSVSWYQQTPGQGLQFLFEYFSETQRNKGNFPGRFSGRQFSNSRSEMNVSTLELGDSALYLCASSYLLAGGPDTQYFGPGTRLTVL.

V usage is TRBV5-4 and J usage is TRBJ2-7, with D tentatively TRBD1 (6 bases). V shed 4 bases and J shed 0 bases, with 17 bases lying between them. CDR3 length equals 16 residues. CDR1 SGHNT and CDR2 YYREEE come from the germline V gene (reference sequence). The CDR3 coding sequence is TGTGCCAGCAGCAGCACCCCAGGGGAAACCTCCTACGAGCAGTACTTC. Amino acid sequence: CASSSTPGETSYEQYF.

The chain is built from TRBV5-1 and TRBJ2-3; 14 nucleotides align to TRBD2. Per germline, CDR1 SGHRS and CDR2 YFSETQ. Trimming cost V 2 bases and J 3 bases; bases outside gene matches: 2. The CDR3 has 16 residues. The chain's CDR3 is CASSFGTSGGTDTQYF. CDR3 sequence (DNA): TGCGCCAGCAGCTTCGGGACTAGCGGGGGAACAGATACGCAGTATTTT.

The rearrangement joins TRBV4-3 to TRBJ1-4; D possibly corresponds to TRBD1 (5 bases). V was trimmed by 1 base and J by 8 bases, leaving 14 bases between them. The germline gives CDR1 LGHNA, CDR2 YSLEER. This CDR3 contains 15 residues. The CDR3 sequence: CASSQGAGRNEKLFF. The CDR3 bases are TGCGCCAGCAGCCAAGGGGCAGGGAGGAACGAAAAACTGTTTTTT.

The chain links TRBV18 to TRBJ2-5, with D possibly TRBD1 on 6 matching bases. Germline CDR1 reads KGHSH; CDR2 reads LQKENI. The V end was cut by 2 bases, the J end by 5 bases, with 12 bases between. There are 14 residues in the CDR3. The CDR3 DNA is TGTGCCAGCTCACCATGGGGGCGGTCCGAGACCCAGTACTTC. Protein sequence: CASSPWGRSETQYF.

DNA for the CDR3: TGTGCCAGCAGCTTAGATCCGCGGCCCCACGAGCAGTACTTC. It translates to CASSLDPRPHEQYF. The gene calls are TRBV11-2 and TRBJ2-5; D call uncertain. The last part of the DNA fits TRBJ2-7 better; the J call may be wrong. The germline V gene has CDR1 SGHAT and CDR2 FQNNGV. This CDR3 has 14 amino acids.

This clone occurred a few times. Other DNA variants within this sample encode the same CDR3. V usage is TRBV2 and J usage is TRBJ1-1, with D possibly TRBD1 on 6 matching bases. The CDR3 is 13 residues long. Trimming shortened V by 7 bases and J by 2 bases, and 11 bases separated the two germline ends. The germline CDR1 and CDR2 sequences are SNHLY and FYNNEI. This chain's CDR3 is CASKLDSNTEAFF. CDR3 bases: TGTGCCAGCAAATTGGACAGCAACACTGAAGCTTTCTTT.

The V and J genes are TRBV10-2 and TRBJ1-5; 8 positions agree with TRBD1. Germline V gene data show CDR1 as WSHSY and CDR2 as SAAADI. The CDR3 covers 15 residues. V lost 3 bases to trimming and J lost 6 bases; unmatched junction nucleotides: 7. This CDR3 reads CASSEMAGGGQPQHF. The CDR3 region has the DNA TGCGCCAGCAGTGAAATGGCAGGGGGCGGTCAGCCCCAGCATTTT.

Only one count was recorded for this clone. V is TRBV20-1 and J is TRBJ2-1; D is possibly TRBD1 (5 bases). V was trimmed by 5 bases and J by 8 bases, leaving 10 bases between them. CDR3 length equals 11 residues. CDR1 and CDR2 (germline): DFQATT, SNEGSKA (reference sequence). The CDR3 here is CSASRVHEQFF. DNA of the CDR3: TGCAGTGCTTCCAGGGTACATGAGCAGTTCTTC.

The V and J genes are TRBV18 and TRBJ2-7, with 7 bases lining up with TRBD1. Germline CDR1 and CDR2: KGHSH and LQKENI. The CDR3 sequence is 13 residues long. With 6 bases clipped from V and 3 bases from J, the junction kept 5 bases outside the gene matches. The CDR3 DNA follows: TGTGCCAGCTCTCCGGGACAGTACTACGAGCAGTACTTC. Encoded protein: CASSPGQYYEQYF.

The chain uses TRBV5-1 and TRBJ1-2; 11 bases map to TRBD1. The CDR3 consists of 17 residues. With V trimmed by 3 bases and J by 4 bases, 11 bases remained unmatched. CDR1 is SGHRS and CDR2 is YFSETQ in the germline V gene. Written as DNA, the CDR3 is TGCGCCAGCAGCTACCGGACAGGGGGCAGGGAGTTCTATGGCTACACCTTC. Its translation: CASSYRTGGREFYGYTF.

V gene TRBV4-1 combines with J gene TRBJ1-6; the match to TRBD1 covers 10 bases. V lost 4 bases and J lost 5; bases outside the gene matches: 8. The CDR3 totals 17 residues. CDR1 and CDR2 from the germline V gene are MGHRA and YSYEKL. This CDR3 is CASSRLKTGGNNSPLHF. DNA for the CDR3: TGCGCCAGCAGCCGTCTAAAGACAGGGGGCAATAATTCACCCCTCCACTTT.

The chain joins TRBV27 to TRBJ2-3; 7 positions agree with TRBD1. J was trimmed by 5 bases and V by 3 bases; bases with no gene match: 5. The V gene's germline CDR1 is MNHEY and CDR2 SMNVEV (reference sequence). The CDR3 has 14 amino acids. The CDR3 DNA sequence: TGTGCCAGCAGTTTGGGACAGCCGATAGATACGCAGTATTTT. This gives the protein CASSLGQPIDTQYF.

The chain employs TRBV7-9 and TRBJ1-1; TRBD1 matches 9 bases. CDR3 length equals 14 residues. V lost 2 bases and J lost 11; bases outside the gene matches: 9. Per germline, CDR1 SEHNR and CDR2 FQNEAQ (reference sequence). This CDR3 reads CASSLLGQGGVAFF. The CDR3 DNA reads as TGTGCCAGCAGCTTACTGGGACAGGGCGGTGTGGCTTTCTTT.

This clone came up once. This chain joins TRBV5-4 and TRBJ2-1, with 9 positions matching TRBD1. The ends lost 4 bases at V and 3 bases at J; junction bases unmatched: 8. CDR3 length equals 16 residues. The germline CDR1 and CDR2 sequences are SGHNT and YYREEE (reference sequence). The CDR3 nucleotides read TGTGCCAGCAGCCCCTGGGACAGGGTAATCTACAATGAGCAGTTCTTC. Translating it yields CASSPWDRVIYNEQFF.

The rearrangement joins TRBV6-6 to TRBJ1-1; possibly TRBD1 for D (5 bases). CDR1 is MNHNY, CDR2 SVGAGI, per germline (reference sequence). The CDR3 extends over 16 amino acids. The germline V and J ends were trimmed by 2 bases and 1 base, with 14 bases remaining between them. The CDR3 DNA reads TGTGCCAGCAGTTACCACCGGTGGGGGGGGAACACTGAAGCTTTCTTT. This codes for CASSYHRWGGNTEAFF.